These T cell receptor beta chains were read from a single sample in a study of regulatory T cells in long-lasting Graves disease. TCRdb re-called the multiplex PCR reads with MiXCR, one entry per CDR3 protein. The sample gives around 510,000 distinct CDR3 sequences, around 21% of which show up once; 7.8% is in the top ten. Sequencing used peripheral blood mononuclear cells (PBMCs), obtained when the disease was refractory, from a patient treated with antithyroid drugs. These receptors were obtained from a female donor with Graves disease. The CDR3 runs from the conserved cysteine through the conserved F or W. D genes are given only for firm matches. The size of a clone is reported for some rows only, either as once, few or many, or as a class for expanded clones.

>many|.|TRBV12-5|TRBJ2-7
TGTGCTAGTGGTTCCTTCACAGGACCAAAGCACTACGAGCAGTACTTC
CASGSFTGPKHYEQYF
>few|TRBD1|TRBV7-2|TRBJ2-7
TGTGCCAGCAACCCCCCCGGGACAGCCTTTCGGAGGTCCTTC
CASNPPGTAFRRSF
>.|.|TRBV2|TRBJ2-1
TGTGCCAGCAGTGACCGCCTAGCATCCAATGAGCAGTTCTTC
CASSDRLASNEQFF
>many|.|TRBV7-2|TRBJ1-5
TGTGCCAGCAGCTTGGGGCAGCGCAATCAGCCCCAGCATTTT
CASSLGQRNQPQHF
>.|TRBD1|TRBV19|TRBJ1-1
TGTGCCAGTACCAGTATCCGGACAGGGGGCGCTTCCACCGAAGCTTTCTTT
CASTSIRTGGASTEAFF
>few|.|TRBV6-2/TRBV6-3|TRBJ2-2
TGTGCCAGCAGTCTGACAGTCCCTGACACCGGGGAGCTGTTTTTT
CASSLTVPDTGELFF
>.|.|TRBV6-2/TRBV6-3|TRBJ1-5
TGTGCCAGCAGTTACTCTGTGGGTAGACAGCATTTT
CASSYSVGRQHF
>few|.|TRBV5-6|TRBJ2-7
TGTGCCAGCTCAATATGGACTTTCGACGAGCAGTACTTC
CASSIWTFDEQYF
>.|.|TRBV5-6|TRBJ1-2
TGTGCCAGCAGCTTGGAGGTATCTGGCTACACCTTC
CASSLEVSGYTF
>many|.|TRBV27|TRBJ2-7
TGTGCCAGCAGCTTCCTAGCCGGGGACTACGAGCAGTACTTC
CASSFLAGDYEQYF
>.|.|TRBV2|TRBJ2-1
TGTGCCAGCAGGGCGGGACAGCCTGCGGTTCGCAATGAGCAGTTCTTC
CASRAGQPAVRNEQFF
>few|.|TRBV10-3|TRBJ2-7
TGTGCCATCAGTGGGGTGGTTTCAGGCTACGAGCAGTACTTC
CAISGVVSGYEQYF
>few|.|TRBV9|TRBJ2-2
TGTGCCAGCAGCTCGGGGGTACACACCGGGGAGCTGTTTTTT
CASSSGVHTGELFF
>many|.|TRBV11-2|TRBJ2-7
TGTGCCAGCAGCTTACAAAGACTAGGACCCTACGAGCAGTACTTC
CASSLQRLGPYEQYF
>many|.|TRBV3-1|TRBJ2-7
TGTGCCAGCAGTCAGGGCCACGAGCAGTACTTC
CASSQGHEQYF
>many|.|TRBV6-5|TRBJ1-2
TGTGCCAGCAGTTACTCGATCAACAGGGCCCGCTATGGCTACACCTTC
CASSYSINRARYGYTF
>.|.|TRBV19|TRBJ2-5
TGTGCCAGTAGTCTGAGTGGGATGAGAGAGACCCAGTACTTC
CASSLSGMRETQYF
>many|.|TRBV29-1|TRBJ2-5
TGCAGCGTTACGGTGGGAGTGGAGACCCAGTACTTC
CSVTVGVETQYF
>many|.|TRBV6-1|TRBJ2-7
TGTGCCAGCAGGAGGTCGGAGGCTACATCCTACGAGCAGTACTTC
CASRRSEATSYEQYF